Following are 19 T cell receptor beta chains from one sample sequenced in a study of Ad26.COV2.S vaccination and SARS-CoV-2 variants. The protocol was immunoSEQ multiplex PCR, while the TCRdb copy is restricted to in-frame clones and leaves out a portion. The sample consists of more than 250,000 clones, around 87% of them appearing once. Specified treatment: 15 to 20 received Ad26.COV2.S at low or high dose, single or two shots; 5 received placebo; per-sample allocation not given. The investigators took samples on day 63 after the first vaccine or placebo injection. Sequencing used peripheral blood, obtained in a trial of Ad26.COV2.S vaccine versus placebo. Receptor source: a person between 18 and 60 years old who received the Ad26.COV2.S COVID-19 vaccine or a placebo.

This clone was picked up one time. The V call is TRBV7-2, the J call TRBJ1-2; 7 bases align to TRBD1. The CDR3 runs 14 residues. V lost 1 base, J lost 4 bases, and 3 bases stayed unmatched. Germline CDR1 and CDR2: SGHTA and FQGNSA. In DNA form, the CDR3 reads TGTGCCAGCAGCTTAGTGCCAGGGGGCTATGGCTACACCTTC. Protein product: CASSLVPGGYGYTF. Variable domain in full (rest from reference TRBV7-2 and TRBJ1-2): GAGVSQSPSNKVTEKGKDVELRCDPISGHTALYWYRQSLGQGLEFLIYFQGNSAPDKSGLPSDRFSAERTGGSVSTLTIQRTQQEDSAVYLCASSLVPGGYGYTFGSGTRLTVV.

J is TRBJ2-7 and V is TRBV7-9, with D possibly being TRBD1 or TRBD2 (5 bases each). The CDR3 runs to 15 residues. CDR1 is SEHNR, CDR2 FQNEAQ, per germline (reference sequence). Between the trimmed V and J ends, which lost 2 bases and 3 bases, there was a span of 14 bases. The CDR3, as DNA: TGTGCCAGCAGCTTATCCATCAGGGCGGGCTACGAGCAGTACTTC. Its protein is CASSLSIRAGYEQYF.

The chain recombines TRBV24-1 with TRBJ2-7, with D tentatively TRBD2 (5 bases). Looked up from germline, CDR1 is KGHDR and CDR2 is SFDVKD. This CDR3 has 11 residues. Trimming stripped 1 base from V and 12 bases from J, with 9 bases between. CDR3 bases: TGTGCCACCAGTGATTTCGGGAATTGGTACTTC. Its translation is CATSDFGNWYF.

Only a few counts were recorded for this clone. This chain connects TRBV27 to TRBJ1-3, with 8 bases that match TRBD1. With V trimmed by 6 bases and J by 8 bases, 9 bases remained unmatched. CDR3 length: 14 residues. The V gene's germline CDR1 is MNHEY and CDR2 SMNVEV (reference sequence). The CDR3 DNA reads TGTGCCAGCAGAAGATCAGGGGGCGCGTACACCATATATTTT. Translation: CASRRSGGAYTIYF.

The V and J genes are TRBV2 and TRBJ2-7; no clear D gene. V was shortened by 0 bases and J by 3 bases, with 18 bases between the two germline ends. Germline V gene sequence: CDR1 SNHLY, CDR2 FYNNEI. The CDR3 sequence is 17 residues long. For the CDR3, the DNA is TGTGCCAGCAGTGAAGCATGGCCCGGCCCAAATTTCTACGAGCAGTACTTC. This encodes CASSEAWPGPNFYEQYF.

The genes are TRBV2 and TRBJ2-7, with 7 bases aligning to TRBD1. Germline V CDR1 and CDR2: SNHLY, FYNNEI. The V and J ends lost 5 bases and 2 bases, in that order; junction bases with no gene match: 6. CDR3 size: 14 residues. CDR3 protein: CASSKDRYTYEQYF. CDR3 nucleotides: TGTGCCAGCAGTAAGGACAGGTATACCTACGAGCAGTACTTC.

The chain is built from TRBV27 and TRBJ2-7; TRBD2 agrees at 15 bases. The CDR3 loop spans 15 amino acids. J was trimmed by 7 bases and V by 6 bases; bases with no gene match: 7. The germline V gene encodes CDR1 MNHEY and CDR2 SMNVEV (reference sequence). CDR3 residues: CASSGLAGGMREQYF. The CDR3 DNA reads TGTGCCAGCAGCGGACTAGCGGGGGGGATGAGGGAGCAGTACTTC.

The chain links TRBV18 to TRBJ2-7; D may correspond to TRBD1 or TRBD2 (5 bases each). The CDR3 length is 15 residues. Deletions cut 5 bases from V and 0 bases from J, with 14 bases between. CDR1 and CDR2 from the germline V gene are KGHSH and LQKENI. CDR3: CASSARDQLSYEQYF. CDR3 coding DNA: TGTGCCAGCTCAGCCCGGGACCAACTCTCCTACGAGCAGTACTTC.

V and J are TRBV4-1 and TRBJ2-5, with 8 bases that match TRBD2. The CDR3 is 14 amino acids. The germline CDR1 and CDR2 sequences are MGHRA and YSYEKL. The ends lost 4 bases at V and 5 bases at J; junction bases unmatched: 6. CDR3 in DNA: TGCGCCAGCAGCCCGGGACTAGTCTGGGAGACCCAGTACTTC. The encoded protein is CASSPGLVWETQYF.

The chain links TRBV19 to TRBJ1-2; D is uncertain. Germline V lookup: CDR1 LNHDA, CDR2 SQIVND (reference sequence). V was shortened by 4 bases and J by 6 bases, with 12 bases between the two germline ends. This CDR3 is 13 amino acids long. The CDR3 bases are TGTGCCAGTAGTACGAGCTTATACCATGGCTACACCTTC. Protein product: CASSTSLYHGYTF.

This clone turned up a few times. The chain combines TRBV3-1 (or the pseudogene TRBV3-2) with TRBJ1-1, with 7 positions matching TRBD1. In germline, CDR1 is LGHDT, CDR2 YNNKEL (reference sequence). CDR3 length equals 16 residues. Germline trimming cut 6 bases from V and 0 bases from J; bases unmatched to any gene: 10. This chain's CDR3 is CASSHVGGAVNTEAFF. CDR3 DNA: TGTGCCAGCAGTCACGTAGGGGGCGCGGTGAACACTGAAGCTTTCTTT.

The chain recombines TRBV18 with TRBJ2-7; TRBD2 matches 8 bases. The CDR3 runs 15 residues. Looked up from germline, CDR1 is KGHSH and CDR2 is LQKENI. The J segment lost 3 bases and the V segment lost 2 bases, leaving 6 bases of the junction unmatched. In DNA, the CDR3 is TGTGCCAGCTCACCAAGCCAGCGGGAGATCTACGAGCAGTACTTC. It encodes CASSPSQREIYEQYF.

The rearrangement links TRBV3-1 (or the pseudogene TRBV3-2) to TRBJ2-1, with TRBD2 as a possible D gene (5 bases). V shed 1 base and J shed 3 bases, with 10 bases lying between them. The CDR3 runs to 15 residues. Germline loops: CDR1 LGHDT, CDR2 YNNKEL (reference sequence). The CDR3 nucleotides read TGTGCCAGCAGCCAAGCTAGCAAGAACTACAATGAGCAGTTCTTC. Amino acids: CASSQASKNYNEQFF.

Points on this clone: Germline and junction disagree at one end, which may indicate a read error. The chain combines TRBV5-5 with TRBJ1-4; D perhaps matches TRBD1 (6 bases). In germline, CDR1 is SGHKS, CDR2 YYEKEE (reference sequence). CDR3 length: 13 residues. CDR3 nucleotides: TGTGCCAGCAGCTTGGCGGACAGTCGAAAAAGGGTTTTT. It yields the protein CASSLADSRKRVF.

This clone appeared once. The chain is built from TRBV15 and TRBJ2-7; 13 nucleotides match TRBD2. V gave up 2 bases and J gave up 4 bases; unmatched junction bases: 8. Germline V gene data show CDR1 as LNHNV and CDR2 as YYDKDF (reference sequence). The CDR3 has 17 amino acids. The CDR3 reads CATSRTLGTSGIYEQYF. The CDR3 DNA reads TGTGCCACCAGCAGAACCCTTGGGACTAGCGGGATTTACGAGCAGTACTTC.

This clone was detected only once. The sample contains more than one DNA sequence encoding this CDR3. The chain couples TRBV7-9 to TRBJ2-5; D is uncertain. The germline gives CDR1 SEHNR, CDR2 FQNEAQ (reference sequence). The CDR3 loop spans 13 amino acids. The ends were cut back, 1 base at V and 1 base at J, with 4 bases in the middle. The chain's CDR3 is CASSLGSQETQYF. The CDR3 DNA follows: TGTGCCAGCAGCTTAGGAAGCCAAGAGACCCAGTACTTC.

This sequence joins TRBV12-3 or TRBV12-4 and TRBJ1-1, with D possibly TRBD1 on 6 matching bases. The CDR3 sequence is 13 residues long. V was cut by 4 bases and J by 10 bases, with 16 bases left in between. The CDR3, as DNA: TGTGCCAGCAGTTATACAGGGACCCCAGCAGCTTTCTTT. Translating gives CASSYTGTPAAFF.

The chain carries TRBV6-5 and TRBJ1-4, with D unclear. Between the trimmed V and J ends, which lost 1 base and 0 bases, there was a span of 9 bases. The CDR3 spans 16 residues. Per germline, CDR1 MNHEY and CDR2 SVGAGI. CDR3 sequence reads: CASSYFGSATNEKLFF. The CDR3 coding sequence is TGTGCCAGCAGTTACTTCGGCTCGGCAACTAATGAAAAACTGTTTTTT.

This clone appeared a single time. The V and J genes are TRBV11-2 and TRBJ2-7; TRBD2 agrees at 7 bases. Germline V gene data show CDR1 as SGHAT and CDR2 as FQNNGV. The J segment lost 6 bases and the V segment lost 1 base, leaving 9 bases of the junction unmatched. The CDR3 has 15 residues. Here the CDR3 DNA reads TGTGCCAGCAGCTTAGTTGTCAGCGGGGCGTTCGAGCAGTACTTC. This sequence encodes CASSLVVSGAFEQYF.